Sequencing of this TCR beta chain was carried out in a study of blood T cells in healthy people across ages. Study findings and constraints: Among T cells, TCR beta diversity per million cells dropped roughly linearly as age rose.

This CDR3 is built from 15 residues. Germline V gene data show CDR1 as SGHTA and CDR2 as FQGNSA. Trimming removed 5 bases from V and 1 base from J; junction bases left unmatched: 4. Then a second PCR, running about 6 to 11 cycles, was carried out with a sample-barcoded 5' primer and a J-beta primer mix. Every cDNA molecule bore a tag from a template-switch adaptor containing 12 random nucleotides. Each CDR3 protein is one row after TCRdb ran MiXCR on the 5' RACE reads. The sample lists about 650,000 distinct CDR3 sequences, 52% occurring once. Regarding this clonotype: What it binds is unknown.

Donor samples were obtained from healthy Caucasian individuals from Russia, aged about 6 to 100. Every sample had a minimum of 6 million PBMCs isolated. This sequence originates from a woman older than 75 in good health. J is TRBJ2-4 and V is TRBV7-2, with TRBD2 identical over 8 bases. The specimen was blood. CDR3 sequence reads: CASSPLAGAKNIQYF. Here the CDR3 DNA reads TGTGCCAGCAGCCCGTTAGCGGGGGCCAAAAACATTCAGTACTTC.